The sample holds a few counts of the clone carrying this TCR beta chain. The antigen is unknown. The entry originates in a study of identical twins. Overall study findings and caveats: Models, which agreed with sharing between unrelated individuals, nonetheless underestimated the out-of-frame TCR alpha sharing seen in monozygotic twins.

Germline CDR1 reads SNHLY; CDR2 reads FYNNEI. The CDR3 sequence is 17 residues long. Trimming removed 5 bases from V and 1 base from J; junction bases left unmatched: 10. Template switching added a universal primer site, and cDNA bore unique molecular identifiers. TCRdb called the 5' RACE reads again in MiXCR, with one record for every CDR3 protein. The sample consists of around 490,000 distinct CDR3 sequences, 13% to 15% of them appearing once. These data were also filed under a second study, of yellow fever vaccine responses in identical twins.

The chain carries TRBV2 and TRBJ2-2, with 7 bases matching TRBD1. Sample: CD4+ T cells sorted from blood. This TCR was sampled from a woman under 30 in good health. This chain's CDR3 is CASSPTGAGLNTGELFF. The CDR3 DNA reads TGTGCCAGCAGTCCTACAGGGGCCGGTTTGAACACCGGGGAGCTGTTTTTT.